These 27 T cell receptor beta chains were all obtained from the same sample, sequenced in a study of CXCR3-negative and CXCR3-positive naive CD8 T cells. Via 5' RACE with UMI labels, TRB cDNA libraries were prepared. TCRdb processed the 5' RACE reads again and assigns one entry to each CDR3 protein, with no DNA. Its table records 20,000 to 30,000 distinct CDR3 sequences. Sample: naive CXCR3- CD8+ T cells from blood. Indicated subset: CD45RO-CCR7+CD27+CD95- naive CD8+ T cells lacking CXCR3 (TNR3-). Receptors were obtained from a human donor in good health. Some clones in this sample may be carry-over from other donors' samples.

V usage is TRBV7-9 and J usage is TRBJ2-2. Germline values: CDR1 SEHNR, CDR2 FQNEAQ (reference sequence). This CDR3 contains 15 residues. The CDR3 loop reads CASSFWKGNTGELFF.

This chain connects TRBV29-1 to TRBJ2-5; the D gene TCRdb calls, TRBD1, cannot be checked with no DNA. The CDR3 covers 14 residues. The germline gives CDR1 SQVTM, CDR2 ANQGSEA. The CDR3: CSVVGLGGFETQYF.

The rearrangement joins TRBV20-1 to TRBJ2-7; absent DNA, TCRdb's TRBD2 call cannot be checked. This CDR3 has 14 residues. The germline gives CDR1 DFQATT, CDR2 SNEGSKA (reference sequence). CDR3 in amino acids: CSARKPDAGYEQYF.

The chain uses TRBV14 and TRBJ1-1. The CDR3 has 15 residues. Germline-derived CDR1 and CDR2 are SGHDN and FVKESK. The CDR3 loop reads CASSQVPREGPEAFF. The full variable domain, completed using reference TRBV14 and TRBJ1-1, is EAGVTQFPSHSVIEKGQTVTLRCDPISGHDNLYWYRRVMGKEIKFLLHFVKESKQDESGMPNNRFLAERTGGTYSTLKVQPAELEDSGVYFCASSQVPREGPEAFFGQGTRLTVV.

Measured by frequency, this clonotype is medium-sized (0.01 to 0.1%). CDR3 sequence reads: CASSQRRVNTEAFF. The genes are TRBV4-3 and TRBJ1-1; TCRdb reports TRBD1, a call that lacks DNA to check it against. Germline loops: CDR1 LGHNA, CDR2 YSLEER. The CDR3 spans 14 residues.

According to its frequency, this clonotype is medium-sized. The chain links TRBV20-1 to TRBJ2-7; TCRdb's D gene call, TRBD2, goes unchecked for lack of DNA. Germline assignment: CDR1 DFQATT and CDR2 SNEGSKA (reference sequence). There are 14 residues in the CDR3. CDR3 loop: CSAKSLGRDYEQYF.

CDR3 region: CSAGGTSGDNEQFF. The rearrangement uses TRBV29-1 and TRBJ2-1; TCRdb's D call, TRBD2, is unchecked because there is no DNA. The CDR3 is made up of 14 amino acids. Germline V gene sequence: CDR1 SQVTM, CDR2 ANQGSEA.

J is TRBJ2-7 and V is TRBV28; TCRdb's D call, TRBD2, is unchecked because there is no DNA. This CDR3 is 12 amino acids long. Germline V lookup: CDR1 MDHEN, CDR2 SYDVKM. The CDR3 sequence: CASSFDYGEQYF.

This chain links TRBV7-2 with TRBJ2-3; TCRdb selects TRBD1, and the lack of DNA leaves this call unchecked. Germline-derived CDR1 and CDR2 are SGHTA and FQGNSA. This CDR3 contains 16 residues. The CDR3 is CASSSPRDVLSDTQYF.

This chain uses TRBV28 with TRBJ2-3. CDR1 MDHEN and CDR2 SYDVKM come from the germline V gene. The length of the CDR3 is 11 residues. The CDR3 reads CASSPGLAQYF.

The rearrangement uses TRBV20-1 and TRBJ1-5. CDR1 and CDR2 (germline): DFQATT, SNEGSKA (reference sequence). The CDR3 sequence is 12 residues long. CDR3 in amino acids: CSAKYSNQPQHF.

This sequence joins TRBV7-6 and TRBJ2-7; with no DNA, the TCRdb D assignment of TRBD1 cannot be verified. The CDR3 loop spans 17 amino acids. Germline V gene data show CDR1 as SGHVS and CDR2 as FNYEAQ. CDR3 residues: CASSLEVGQAESYEQYF. Filled out from reference TRBV7-6 and TRBJ2-7, the complete variable domain reads GAGVSQSPRYKVTKRGQDVALRCDPISGHVSLYWYRQALGQGPEFLTYFNYEAQQDKSGLPNDRFSAERPEGSISTLTIQRTEQRDSAMYRCASSLEVGQAESYEQYFGPGTRLTVT.

The CDR3 loop is CASSSLSGQNYGYTF. The V and J genes are TRBV12-3 or TRBV12-4 and TRBJ1-2; the TRBD1 assignment by TCRdb is unverifiable without DNA. The CDR3 is 15 amino acids.

This chain joins TRBV9 and TRBJ1-2; TCRdb lists TRBD1, though no DNA is available to test this call. The germline CDR1 and CDR2 sequences are SGDLS and YYNGEE. The CDR3 consists of 15 residues. This chain's CDR3 is CASSVGGQNPYGYTF.

The J gene is TRBJ1-1, the V gene TRBV15. Germline CDR1 LNHNV, CDR2 YYDKDF (reference sequence). There are 13 residues in the CDR3. The CDR3 sequence: CATHLTANTEAFF.

The gene calls are TRBV12-3 or TRBV12-4 and TRBJ1-5; with no DNA, the TCRdb D assignment of TRBD1 cannot be verified. CDR3 length: 15 amino acids. The CDR3 protein is CASSNRGRTGQPQHF.

The chain combines TRBV28 with TRBJ1-1; checking the TCRdb D call of TRBD1 is not possible without DNA. This CDR3 contains 13 residues. In germline, CDR1 is MDHEN, CDR2 SYDVKM. The CDR3 sequence is CAVKSRVYTEAFF.

The rearrangement uses TRBV7-9 and TRBJ2-7; absent DNA, TCRdb's TRBD2 call cannot be checked. The CDR3 consists of 15 residues. Germline V gives CDR1 SEHNR, CDR2 FQNEAQ (reference sequence). CDR3 amino acids: CASTDPSGGYYEQYF.

This clonotype is identified as medium-sized from frequency. The V and J genes are TRBV7-6 and TRBJ2-3; the D call from TCRdb, TRBD1, cannot be confirmed without DNA. Germline V gene sequence: CDR1 SGHVS, CDR2 FNYEAQ. The CDR3 is made up of 16 amino acids. CDR3 amino acids: CASSLARWGNTDTQYF.

The genes are TRBV7-8 and TRBJ2-3; TCRdb gives TRBD2 as the D gene, but with no DNA this cannot be confirmed. Germline loops: CDR1 SGHVS, CDR2 FQNEAQ. The CDR3 extends over 17 amino acids. The CDR3: CASSPRLAGAVGDTQYF.

CDR3 residues: CASSLRLAGNEQFF. V and J are TRBV28 and TRBJ2-1; TCRdb selects TRBD2, and the lack of DNA leaves this call unchecked. Germline V gene sequence: CDR1 MDHEN, CDR2 SYDVKM. The CDR3 totals 14 residues.

J is TRBJ2-7 and V is TRBV3-1; the D gene TCRdb calls, TRBD1, cannot be checked with no DNA. The CDR3 has 15 residues. Germline V gives CDR1 LGHDT, CDR2 YNNKEL (reference sequence). The CDR3 is CASRSTGTSWYEQYF.

The chain combines TRBV28 with TRBJ2-1; there is no DNA to check the TCRdb D call of TRBD2. Germline V CDR1 and CDR2: MDHEN, SYDVKM. CDR3 length: 12 amino acids. The CDR3 loop is CAESGTNNEQFF.

The V and J genes are TRBV7-3 and TRBJ2-2. This CDR3 comprises 11 residues. Germline assignment: CDR1 SGHTA and CDR2 FQGTGA. CDR3 region: CASSLNGELFF.

The chain uses TRBV6-2 or TRBV6-3 and TRBJ2-1; TCRdb's D call of TRBD1 is untestable without DNA. Germline V lookup: CDR1 MNHEY, CDR2 SVGEGT. The CDR3 sequence is 14 residues long. The CDR3 region is CASSPQDAGNEQFF.

The chain is built from TRBV7-2 and TRBJ2-2; the D call of TRBD1 rests on TCRdb alone, since no DNA is present to check it. Germline assignment: CDR1 SGHTA and CDR2 FQGNSA. The CDR3 has 16 residues. CDR3 region: CASSLNQGEVAGELFF.

The V call is TRBV10-3, the J call TRBJ2-1; the D call from TCRdb, TRBD2, cannot be confirmed without DNA. CDR1 is ENHRY and CDR2 is SYGVKD in the germline V gene. The CDR3 sequence is 14 residues long. The CDR3 here is CAISGLAGVNEQFF.